This T cell receptor (beta chain) comes out of a study of graft-versus-host responses after intestinal transplantation. Overall study results and limits: Detected in recipient marrow were GvH clones, some of which were first observed in ileum or blood.

Comment on this clone: Antigen unknown.

The data were produced by immunoSEQ multiplex PCR, yet TCRdb's version contains in-frame clones alone and is incomplete. The sample lists fewer than 80,000 clones; roughly 90% were seen once. V trimming: 3 bases; J trimming: 6 bases; junction bases outside the gene matches: 10. The germline CDR1 and CDR2 sequences are SGHDT and YYEEEE. The CDR3 length is 15 residues. The source of this sequence is a human donor who was the organ donor for an intestinal transplant. The chain has TRBV5-6 and TRBJ2-3, with 7 bases aligning to TRBD1. Sequences were derived from unstimulated CD8+ T cells sorted from spleen or lymph node cells, sampled before transplant. The DNA for the CDR3 is TGTGCCAGCAGCTCCGACAGGGATTCGAGGGATACGCAGTATTTT. It specifies CASSSDRDSRDTQYF.